The clone carrying this T cell receptor beta chain was seen a single time. V lost 4 bases and J 4 bases, leaving 9 bases between the germline ends. There are 13 residues in the CDR3. CDR1 SGDLS and CDR2 YYNGEE come from the germline V gene. The data were obtained in a study of control samples from healthy donors and cancer patients. Clones were read by immunoSEQ multiplex PCR, and TCRdb kept only the in-frame ones, dropping some. The sample consists of 40,000 or so clones, about four fifths of them appearing once. The V call is TRBV9, the J call TRBJ1-3; D not resolved. The source material was PBMCs. The sequence came from a woman aged 55-70 years with lung cancer. The CDR3: CASSTQQGNTIYF. CDR3 nucleotides: TGTGCCAGCAGCACCCAACAAGGAAACACCATATATTTT.